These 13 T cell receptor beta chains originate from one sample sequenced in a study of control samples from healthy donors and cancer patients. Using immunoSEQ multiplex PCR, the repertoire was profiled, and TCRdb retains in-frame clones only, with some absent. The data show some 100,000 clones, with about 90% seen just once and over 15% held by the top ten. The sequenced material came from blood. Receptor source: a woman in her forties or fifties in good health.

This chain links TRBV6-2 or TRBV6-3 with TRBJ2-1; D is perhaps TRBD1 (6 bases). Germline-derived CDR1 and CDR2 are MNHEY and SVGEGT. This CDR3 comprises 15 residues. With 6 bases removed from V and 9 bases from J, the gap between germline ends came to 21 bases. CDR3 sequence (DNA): TGTGCCAGCAGCCTCTCGACAGGACCTGCCGGTGAGCAGTTCTTC. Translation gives CASSLSTGPAGEQFF.

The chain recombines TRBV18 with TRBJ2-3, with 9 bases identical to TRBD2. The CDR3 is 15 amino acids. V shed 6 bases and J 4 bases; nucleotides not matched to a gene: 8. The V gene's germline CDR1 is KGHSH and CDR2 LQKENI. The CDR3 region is CASSSVAGVSDTQYF. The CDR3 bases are TGTGCCAGCTCCTCTGTAGCGGGAGTCTCAGATACGCAGTATTTT. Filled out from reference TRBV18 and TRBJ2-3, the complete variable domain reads NAGVMQNPRHLVRRRGQEARLRCSPMKGHSHVYWYRQLPEEGLKFMVYLQKENIIDESGMPKERFSAEFPKEGPSILRIQQVVRGDSAAYFCASSSVAGVSDTQYFGPGTRLTVL.

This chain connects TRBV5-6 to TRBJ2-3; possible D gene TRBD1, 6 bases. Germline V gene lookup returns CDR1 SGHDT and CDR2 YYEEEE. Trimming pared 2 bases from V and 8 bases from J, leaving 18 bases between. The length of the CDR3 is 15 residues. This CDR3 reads CASSFGQPYLGTQYF. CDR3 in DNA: TGTGCCAGCAGCTTCGGACAGCCTTACTTAGGTACGCAGTATTTT.

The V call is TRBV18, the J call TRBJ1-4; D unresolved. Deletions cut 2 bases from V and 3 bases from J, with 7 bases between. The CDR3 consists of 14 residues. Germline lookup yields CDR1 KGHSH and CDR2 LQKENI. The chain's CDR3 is CASSPGDPNEKLFF. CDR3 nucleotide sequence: TGTGCCAGCTCACCAGGGGATCCTAATGAAAAACTGTTTTTT.

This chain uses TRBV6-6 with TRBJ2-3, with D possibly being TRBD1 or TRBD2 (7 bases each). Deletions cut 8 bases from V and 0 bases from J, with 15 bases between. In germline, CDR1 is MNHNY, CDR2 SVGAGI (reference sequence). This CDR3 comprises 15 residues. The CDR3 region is CASSRGGSSTDTQYF. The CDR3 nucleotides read TGTGCCAGCTCCAGGGGGGGGTCCAGCACAGATACGCAGTATTTT.

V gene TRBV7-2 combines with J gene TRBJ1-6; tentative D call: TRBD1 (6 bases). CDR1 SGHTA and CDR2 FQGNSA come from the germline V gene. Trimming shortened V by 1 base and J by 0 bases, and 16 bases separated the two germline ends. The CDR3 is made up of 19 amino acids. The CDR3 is CASSLGFRKGGSYNSPLHF. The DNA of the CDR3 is TGTGCCAGCAGCTTAGGTTTTAGGAAGGGGGGCTCCTATAATTCACCCCTCCACTTT.

In DNA, the CDR3 is TGCGCCAGCAGCCGGGATCTTAACACTGAAGCTTTCTTT. Protein: CASSRDLNTEAFF. This chain links TRBV10-1 with TRBJ1-1; no definite D call. The CDR3 runs 13 residues. The V end was cut by 6 bases, the J end by 2 bases, with 10 bases between. Germline CDR1 is WNHNN and CDR2 is SYGVQD (reference sequence).

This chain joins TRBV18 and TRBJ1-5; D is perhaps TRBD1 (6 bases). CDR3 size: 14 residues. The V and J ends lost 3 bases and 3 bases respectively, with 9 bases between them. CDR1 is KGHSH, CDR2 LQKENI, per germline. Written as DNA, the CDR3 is TGTGCCAGCTCACCGGCAGGGGACAATCAGCCCCAGCATTTT. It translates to CASSPAGDNQPQHF.

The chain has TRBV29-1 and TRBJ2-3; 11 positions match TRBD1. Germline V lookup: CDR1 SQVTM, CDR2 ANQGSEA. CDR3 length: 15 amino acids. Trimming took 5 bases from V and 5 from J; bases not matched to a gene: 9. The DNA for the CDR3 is TGCAGCGTTTTACCCAGGACAGGGGGCAAAGATACGCAGTATTTT. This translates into CSVLPRTGGKDTQYF.

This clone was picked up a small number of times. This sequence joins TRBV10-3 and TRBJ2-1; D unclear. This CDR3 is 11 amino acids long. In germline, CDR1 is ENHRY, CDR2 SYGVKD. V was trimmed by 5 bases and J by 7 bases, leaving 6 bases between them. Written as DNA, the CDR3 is TGTGCCATCAGTCAAACTAATGAGCAGTTCTTC. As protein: CAISQTNEQFF.

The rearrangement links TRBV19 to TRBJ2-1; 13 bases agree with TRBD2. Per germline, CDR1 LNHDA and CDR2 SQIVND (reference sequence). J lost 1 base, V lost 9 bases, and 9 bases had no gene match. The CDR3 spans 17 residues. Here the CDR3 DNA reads TGTGCCAGCCAACTAGCGGGGGGGCCAATGTCCTACAATGAGCAGTTCTTC. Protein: CASQLAGGPMSYNEQFF.

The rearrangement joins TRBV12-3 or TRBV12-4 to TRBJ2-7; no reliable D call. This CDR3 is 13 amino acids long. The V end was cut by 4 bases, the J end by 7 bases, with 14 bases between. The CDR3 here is CASSWFGVREQYF. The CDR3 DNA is TGTGCCAGCAGTTGGTTTGGGGTGAGGGAGCAGTACTTC.

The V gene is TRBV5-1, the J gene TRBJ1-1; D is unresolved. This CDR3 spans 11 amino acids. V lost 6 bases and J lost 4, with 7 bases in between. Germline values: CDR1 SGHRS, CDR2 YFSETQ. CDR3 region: CASTLGTEAFF. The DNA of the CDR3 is TGCGCCAGCACCCTAGGCACTGAAGCTTTCTTT.